This is a list of T cell receptor beta chains from one sample in a study of cytomegalovirus exposure and HLA in healthy donors. Sequenced by immunoSEQ multiplex PCR; TCRdb stores in-frame clones only, minus some. The data show approximately 190,000 clones, around four fifths seen once. The specimen was PBMCs. The receptors stem from a man in his forties or fifties in good health and CMV-seropositive. Both conserved end residues are part of each CDR3. A D gene is named only where the DNA matches it firmly. Not every row has a clone size; where given, it reads once, few, many or a size class.

clone_size,d_call,j_call,v_call,cdr3_nt,cdr3_aa
-,TRBD2,TRBJ2-1,TRBV23-1,TGCGCCAACCTCTTCCCGGGCGGGAGAGGCGATGAGCAGTTCTTC,CANLFPGGRGDEQFF
-,TRBD2,TRBJ2-7,TRBV6-1,TGTGCCAGCAGTGCCCTAGCGGGATCCTACGAGCAGTACTTC,CASSALAGSYEQYF
-,-,TRBJ1-1,TRBV6-5,TGTGCCAGCAGTTACTCGCAGCAGACGGGGGCTTTCTTT,CASSYSQQTGAFF
-,TRBD1,TRBJ1-1,TRBV10-1,TGCGCCAGCAGTGAGTTGGACAGGGGGTTGACTGAAGCTTTCTTT,CASSELDRGLTEAFF
-,TRBD1,TRBJ2-6,TRBV28,TGTGCCAGCAGTTTTTCAAAGACAGGGGGCGGGTACTCTGGGGCCAACGTCCTGACTTTC,CASSFSKTGGGYSGANVLTF
-,-,TRBJ1-1,TRBV7-2,TGTGCCAGCAGCGCTGACAGGAACACTGAAGCTTTCTTT,CASSADRNTEAFF
-,-,TRBJ1-6,TRBV28,TGTGCCAGCAGTTTAAGGCAGGCTGTAATCCCCCTCCACTTT,CASSLRQAVIPLHF
-,TRBD2,TRBJ2-7,TRBV5-5,TGTGCCAGCAGCTTGGAAGGCGGGGGGGGACCCTACGAGCAGTACTTC,CASSLEGGGGPYEQYF
-,-,TRBJ1-2,TRBV7-9,TGTGCCAGCAGCCCAAGGGGGGGCGACTATGGCTACACCTTC,CASSPRGGDYGYTF
-,TRBD1,TRBJ1-5,TRBV19,TGTGCCAGTAGAACGGGACAGGTATATAGCAATCAGCCCCAGCATTTT,CASRTGQVYSNQPQHF
-,TRBD2,TRBJ2-7,TRBV30,TGTGCCTGGGGTGCTAGCGGGTCCTACGAGCAGTACTTC,CAWGASGSYEQYF
-,-,TRBJ1-1,TRBV7-9,TGTGCCAGCAGCCCTCTACAGGGAAAGAACACTGAAGCTTTCTTT,CASSPLQGKNTEAFF
-,TRBD1,TRBJ1-2,TRBV5-1,TGCGCCAGCAGCTTATGGAGGACAGGGTCCTATGGCTACACCTTC,CASSLWRTGSYGYTF
-,-,TRBJ2-2,TRBV5-1,TGCGCCAGCAGAGGAAACAGGAACACCGGGGAGCTGTTTTTT,CASRGNRNTGELFF
-,-,TRBJ2-7,TRBV2,TGTGCCAGCAGTGGGATCTCCAGGGGCGCAGCGGGAAAACACTTC,CASSGISRGAAGKHF
few,-,TRBJ2-7,TRBV6-6,-,CASSWGTGSFF
-,-,TRBJ2-3,TRBV5-1,TGCGCCAGCAGCTTAGATAGTGAAACAGATACGCAGTATTTT,CASSLDSETDTQYF
-,TRBD2,TRBJ2-7,TRBV5-6,TGTGCCAGCAGCATAGGACTAGCGGGAGCCCAGACTGCCTACGAGCAGTACTTC,CASSIGLAGAQTAYEQYF
-,TRBD1,TRBJ1-1,TRBV27,TGTGCCAGCAGTTCATACACTAACAGGGGCACTGAAGCTTTCTTT,CASSSYTNRGTEAFF
-,TRBD2,TRBJ2-4,TRBV5-4,TGTGCCAGCAGCTTGGGGAGTCCTAGCGGGAGTGTGAACATTCAGTACTTC,CASSLGSPSGSVNIQYF
-,TRBD1,TRBJ2-7,TRBV2,TGTGCCAGCAGTCAACCGGGACAGGGCAGGTACGAGCAGTACTTC,CASSQPGQGRYEQYF
few,-,TRBJ2-2,TRBV10-3,TGTGCCATCAGGATTACAGAGAACACCGGGGAGCTGTTTTTT,CAIRITENTGELFF
-,-,TRBJ1-2,TRBV10-3,TGTGCCATCAGTGACCCCGGGGGGGCGGATGGCTACACCTTC,CAISDPGGADGYTF
-,-,TRBJ2-7,TRBV30,TGTGCCTGGAGCCCTAGAGGCTACGAGCAGTACTTC,CAWSPRGYEQYF
once,-,TRBJ1-1,TRBV2,TGTGCCAGCATCCGAGACACTGAAGCTTTCTTT,CASIRDTEAFF
-,-,TRBJ1-2,TRBV19,TGTGCCAGTACAGGAAACTATGGCTACACCTTC,CASTGNYGYTF
-,-,TRBJ1-2,TRBV9,TGTGCCAGCAGCGTAGATACGGTGAGCTATGGCTACACCTTC,CASSVDTVSYGYTF
-,TRBD1,TRBJ1-1,TRBV28,TGTGCCAGCAGTTTAGGACAGGGTAGCGGTGAAGCTTTCTTT,CASSLGQGSGEAFF
-,TRBD2,TRBJ2-2,TRBV7-2,TGTGCCAGCAGCTTAACTAGCGGGAGGGCCCTCGACACCGGGGAGCTGTTTTTT,CASSLTSGRALDTGELFF
once,TRBD1,TRBJ2-3,TRBV15,TGTGCCACCAGCTCCAGGGGGACCGATACGCAGTATTTT,CATSSRGTDTQYF
-,-,TRBJ1-2,TRBV10-3,TGTGCCATCAGTGAGTCGGTGGGCGATGGCTACACCTTC,CAISESVGDGYTF
-,TRBD1,TRBJ1-2,TRBV7-9,TGTGCCAGCAGTGCTCCCGGGACAGGGAGCTACACCTTC,CASSAPGTGSYTF
-,TRBD1,TRBJ1-4,TRBV19,TGTGCCAGTAGTGACCCGGGACAGGGGACTGAAAAACTGTTTTTT,CASSDPGQGTEKLFF
-,TRBD2,TRBJ2-7,TRBV5-1,TGCGCCAGCAGCCTCACTAGCGGGAGAAACGAGCAGTACTTC,CASSLTSGRNEQYF
-,-,TRBJ2-7,TRBV28,TGTGCCAGCAGCGGTACGTACGAGCAGTACTTC,CASSGTYEQYF
few,TRBD2,TRBJ2-7,TRBV5-6,TGTGCCAGCAGCCTGGGGGGGACTCACCCCTACGAGCAGTACTTC,CASSLGGTHPYEQYF
-,TRBD1,TRBJ2-1,TRBV7-2,TGTGCCAGCAGCCTTACAGGGGCTACGAATGAGCAGTTCTTC,CASSLTGATNEQFF
once,-,TRBJ2-7,TRBV7-8,TGCGCCAGCAGCTTAGTGGCCAGAGGCGAGCAGTACTTC,CASSLVARGEQYF
-,TRBD1,TRBJ2-5,TRBV9,TGTGCCAGCAGCGAGGGACAGGCGGAAGAGACCCAGTACTTC,CASSEGQAEETQYF
-,-,TRBJ2-7,TRBV9,TGTGCCAGCAGCGTAGACGGAGATCCCTACGAGCAGTACTTC,CASSVDGDPYEQYF
few,-,TRBJ1-4,TRBV15,TGTGCCACCAGCAAATTCAGGGATACTAATGAAAAACTGTTTTTT,CATSKFRDTNEKLFF
-,TRBD1,TRBJ1-1,TRBV6-6,TGTGCCAGCAGTCCCCTACCGGGACAGGGGGGTCCTGAAGCTTTCTTT,CASSPLPGQGGPEAFF
-,-,TRBJ2-5,TRBV6-6,TGTGCCAGCAGGCCGGAAGTCGGGGAGACCCAGTACTTC,CASRPEVGETQYF
-,TRBD2,TRBJ2-7,TRBV6-1,TGTGCCAGCAGTGAAGTTGGGACTAGCCGATCCTACGAGCAGTACTTC,CASSEVGTSRSYEQYF
-,TRBD1,TRBJ2-1,TRBV5-1,TGCGCCAGCAGCCGTGGTTCGGGACAGGGCTACAATGAGCAGTTCTTC,CASSRGSGQGYNEQFF
-,-,TRBJ2-1,TRBV29-1,TGCAGCGCCCGAGACTCCTACAATGAGCAGTTCTTC,CSARDSYNEQFF
-,-,TRBJ1-3,TRBV4-1,TGCGCCAGCAGCCAAGACGCGCTTTCTGGAAACACCATATATTTT,CASSQDALSGNTIYF
-,TRBD2,TRBJ2-5,TRBV19,TGTGCCAGCAGTAGCGGGGGAGAGACCCAGTACTTC,CASSSGGETQYF
-,-,TRBJ2-2,TRBV7-9,TGTGCCAGCGCCCGGGTAGGGGGTAACACCGGGGAGCTGTTTTTT,CASARVGGNTGELFF